The 22 T cell receptor beta chains in this list originate from one sample, sequenced in a study of beta chain features in type 1 diabetes. Isolated RNA was reverse transcribed in full, so expressed TCRB transcripts were sequenced. Repertoires were generated with immunoSEQ multiplex PCR, while TCRdb's copy carries only in-frame clones and drops some. The sample records under 20,000 clones, roughly two thirds being singletons. Findings and limits, study-wide: A moderate, significant TCRB CDR3 shortening appeared in type 1 diabetes across four CD4+ subsets.

What these receptors recognize is not known. The sample was stem cell memory CD4+ T cells from blood. The receptors derive from a man aged 25-40 years with type 1 diabetes.

This CDR3 is CASSYALSGANVLTF. The CDR3 DNA reads as TGTGCCAGCAGTTACGCACTTTCTGGGGCCAACGTCCTGACTTTC. The V call is TRBV6-5, the J call TRBJ2-6; no firm D call. Germline V CDR1 and CDR2: MNHEY, SVGAGI. This CDR3 region has 15 residues. Trimming shortened V by 2 bases and J by 1 base, and 6 bases separated the two germline ends.

The J gene is TRBJ2-1, the V gene TRBV7-2, with D possibly TRBD2 on 7 matching bases. The CDR3 is 15 residues long. Germline V gene data show CDR1 as SGHTA and CDR2 as FQGNSA. V was cut by 3 bases and J by 2 bases, with 11 bases left in between. CDR3 nucleotides: TGTGCCAGCAGCTTTACAGGGAGGGCCTACAATGAGCAGTTCTTC. As protein: CASSFTGRAYNEQFF.

This chain uses TRBV7-6 with TRBJ1-5; 7 positions agree with TRBD1. CDR3 length equals 16 residues. Germline values: CDR1 SGHVS, CDR2 FNYEAQ. V gave up 1 base and J gave up 2 bases; unmatched junction bases: 5. The CDR3 DNA follows: TGTGCCAGCAGCTTAGAAGGGGGCCCAGGCAATCAGCCCCAGCATTTT. This sequence encodes CASSLEGGPGNQPQHF.

This sequence joins TRBV18 and TRBJ1-1, with D tentatively TRBD1 (5 bases). The CDR3 extends over 13 amino acids. Per germline, CDR1 KGHSH and CDR2 LQKENI. The V end lost 2 bases, the J end lost 6 bases, and 10 bases lay between the germline ends. For the CDR3, the DNA is TGTGCCAGCTCACCAGCTCAGGGCGCTGAAGCTTTCTTT. Translated, it gives CASSPAQGAEAFF.

The V and J genes are TRBV5-1 and TRBJ2-7, with 7 bases lining up with TRBD1. CDR3 size: 14 residues. V was pared by 4 bases and J by 3 bases, with 7 bases of the junction left unmatched. Germline assignment: CDR1 SGHRS and CDR2 YFSETQ. The CDR3 nucleotides read TGCGCCAGCAGCCCCGGGACAGAAAACTACGAGCAGTACTTC. It codes for CASSPGTENYEQYF.

The chain couples TRBV28 to TRBJ2-7; 7 positions match TRBD2. The CDR3 runs 15 residues. The junction had 7 bases not matched to a gene; V was cut back by 5 bases and J by 0 bases. Per the germline V gene, CDR1 is MDHEN and CDR2 is SYDVKM. The DNA for the CDR3 is TGTGCCAGCAGTGTAGCGGGTGAAAGCTCCTACGAGCAGTACTTC. It is translated as CASSVAGESSYEQYF.

This chain links TRBV2 with TRBJ2-3; 8 nucleotides agree with TRBD2. V shed 4 bases and J 0 bases; nucleotides not matched to a gene: 6. Germline V gene lookup returns CDR1 SNHLY and CDR2 FYNNEI. This CDR3 spans 16 amino acids. In DNA, the CDR3 is TGTGCCAGCAGTGCCAGCAAGCGGGGGAGCACAGATACGCAGTATTTT. Protein sequence: CASSASKRGSTDTQYF.

The chain uses TRBV6-1 and TRBJ1-4; 9 positions agree with TRBD1. With V trimmed by 8 bases and J by 8 bases, 3 bases remained unmatched. The germline V gene has CDR1 MNHNS and CDR2 SASEGT. This CDR3 has 12 amino acids. The CDR3 sequence: CASDRGNEKLFF. In DNA, the CDR3 is TGTGCCAGCGACAGGGGGAACGAAAAACTGTTTTTT.

The chain joins TRBV18 to TRBJ1-5; the D gene is possibly TRBD1 (6 bases). Germline V CDR1 and CDR2: KGHSH, LQKENI. This CDR3 comprises 13 residues. Trimming left V 3 bases short and J 4 bases short, with 7 bases between. CDR3 sequence: CASSPGQNQPQHF. The DNA for the CDR3 is TGTGCCAGCTCACCTGGACAGAATCAGCCCCAGCATTTT.

The chain has TRBV2 and TRBJ2-7; 9 nucleotides line up with TRBD1. The length of the CDR3 is 14 residues. V trimming: 6 bases; J trimming: 2 bases; junction bases outside the gene matches: 5. Germline V gives CDR1 SNHLY, CDR2 FYNNEI. In DNA form, the CDR3 reads TGTGCCAGCAGAATCCGGGACAGGGCCTACGAGCAGTACTTC. Translating gives CASRIRDRAYEQYF.

This rearrangement joins TRBV7-3 to TRBJ2-1; 9 bases align to TRBD2. Germline CDR1 and CDR2: SGHTA and FQGTGA. CDR3 length equals 13 residues. Trimming cost V 5 bases and J 6 bases; bases outside gene matches: 2. CDR3 protein: CASSPSGVNEQFF. In DNA form, the CDR3 reads TGTGCCAGCAGCCCTAGCGGGGTCAATGAGCAGTTCTTC.

The chain joins TRBV2 to TRBJ1-4; maybe TRBD1 (6 bases). Trimming shortened V by 1 base and J by 4 bases, and 16 bases separated the two germline ends. CDR1 and CDR2 from the germline V gene are SNHLY and FYNNEI. The CDR3 loop spans 17 amino acids. The chain's CDR3 is CASSEEGSGAGNEKLFF. As DNA, the CDR3 is TGTGCCAGCAGTGAAGAAGGGTCAGGGGCCGGTAATGAAAAACTGTTTTTT.

CDR3 sequence reads: CASSFDPTGGGNEQYF. CDR3 DNA: TGTGCCAGCAGTTTCGACCCGACAGGAGGGGGCAACGAGCAGTACTTC. The gene calls are TRBV6-6 and TRBJ2-7, with D tentatively TRBD1 (7 bases). The CDR3 runs to 16 residues. The germline V gene has CDR1 MNHNY and CDR2 SVGAGI (reference sequence). Trimming stripped 4 bases from V and 5 bases from J, with 21 bases between.

This chain uses TRBV7-9 with TRBJ1-1, with D possibly TRBD1 on 5 matching bases. The germline gives CDR1 SEHNR, CDR2 FQNEAQ (reference sequence). The V end lost 5 bases, the J end lost 3 bases, and 10 bases lay between the germline ends. This CDR3 spans 13 amino acids. The CDR3 region has the DNA TGTGCCAGCAGCCCGGGGGGGGACACTGAAGCTTTCTTT. Its protein product is CASSPGGDTEAFF.

The chain has TRBV9 and TRBJ1-4, with 9 bases matching TRBD1. CDR1 is SGDLS, CDR2 YYNGEE, per germline. The junction had 2 bases not matched to a gene; V was cut back by 3 bases and J by 5 bases. The CDR3 totals 14 residues. The CDR3 region has the DNA TGTGCCAGCAGCGGCGGGACAGGGAATGAAAAACTGTTTTTT. This translates into CASSGGTGNEKLFF.

The gene calls are TRBV10-3 and TRBJ1-3; 10 bases match TRBD1. The CDR3 is 18 residues long. V was pared by 6 bases and J by 3 bases, with 14 bases of the junction left unmatched. The germline CDR1 and CDR2 sequences are ENHRY and SYGVKD. CDR3 nucleotide sequence: TGTGCCATCAGGGGGATGCCGGGACAGGGGACCGATGGAAACACCATATATTTT. It yields the protein CAIRGMPGQGTDGNTIYF.

This chain links TRBV5-1 with TRBJ1-2; D is ambiguous. The CDR3 covers 13 residues. V was shortened by 0 bases and J by 9 bases, with 12 bases between the two germline ends. Germline CDR1 is SGHRS and CDR2 is YFSETQ. CDR3 amino acids: CASSLAGGLSYTF. For the CDR3, the DNA is TGCGCCAGCAGCTTGGCCGGCGGGCTAAGCTACACCTTC.

The rearrangement uses TRBV5-1 and TRBJ2-2; weak D call: TRBD2 (5 bases). Between the trimmed V and J ends, which lost 0 bases and 4 bases, there was a span of 13 bases. The germline CDR1 and CDR2 sequences are SGHRS and YFSETQ. The CDR3 consists of 16 residues. In DNA, the CDR3 is TGCGCCAGCAGCTTGGTGGGGAGCGTGAGCACCGGGGAGCTGTTTTTT. It specifies CASSLVGSVSTGELFF.

The chain employs TRBV5-6 and TRBJ2-3, with D perhaps TRBD2 (6 bases). V was cut by 1 base and J by 1 base, with 10 bases left in between. Germline values: CDR1 SGHDT, CDR2 YYEEEE. CDR3 length: 15 amino acids. The CDR3 DNA reads as TGTGCCAGCAGCTTGATGGGACTCCGCACAGATACGCAGTATTTT. It encodes CASSLMGLRTDTQYF.

V and J are TRBV28 and TRBJ2-3, with 11 bases matching TRBD2. V shed 5 bases, J shed 4 bases, and the junction held 14 bases outside the gene matches. Germline CDR1 is MDHEN and CDR2 is SYDVKM. This CDR3 contains 18 residues. Written as DNA, the CDR3 is TGTGCCAGCAGTCCGGTTAGCGGGGGGGCCGTTCGGGCAGATACGCAGTATTTT. It yields the protein CASSPVSGGAVRADTQYF.

V is TRBV5-4 and J is TRBJ2-2; 8 bases are a match to TRBD1. The CDR3 totals 14 residues. V shed 4 bases, J shed 5 bases, and the junction held 4 bases outside the gene matches. In germline, CDR1 is SGHNT, CDR2 YYREEE (reference sequence). This CDR3 reads CASSQGAETGELFF. CDR3 nucleotide sequence: TGTGCCAGCAGCCAGGGGGCTGAAACCGGGGAGCTGTTTTTT.

This clone showed up just a few times. The rearrangement links TRBV28 to TRBJ2-7, with D possibly TRBD2 on 6 matching bases. This CDR3 contains 18 residues. Per the germline V gene, CDR1 is MDHEN and CDR2 is SYDVKM. Trimming took off 6 bases at V and 3 bases at J, with 27 bases between the two ends. The CDR3 sequence is CASRRSPYTGTGVYEQYF. The CDR3 DNA sequence: TGTGCCAGCAGAAGATCCCCCTATACCGGGACTGGAGTCTACGAGCAGTACTTC.